These 13 T cell receptor beta chains came from one sample sequenced in a study of lymphopenia after photon versus proton radiotherapy. TCRdb's copy holds only in-frame clones and misses some; the assay was immunoSEQ multiplex PCR. The table includes roughly 29,000 clones, roughly 89% detected once. Specimen: peripheral blood, collected from a patient treated with proton-based radiotherapy. These receptors originate from a woman aged 55-70 years with cholangiocarcinoma. Some clones in this sample may be carry-over from other donors' samples.

The chain joins TRBV7-9 to TRBJ2-3; TRBD1 aligns across 8 bases. The CDR3 is 14 residues long. The V gene end was trimmed by 8 bases and the J gene end by 7 bases; junction bases not matched to a gene: 11. From germline, CDR1 is SEHNR and CDR2 FQNEAQ (reference sequence). The CDR3 reads CASAVGQGPHTQYF. The CDR3 DNA is TGTGCCAGCGCAGTCGGACAGGGCCCCCATACGCAGTATTTT.

Only a few counts were recorded for this clone. The rearrangement links TRBV14 to TRBJ1-1, with D hard to call. The V gene lost 7 bases and the J gene lost 6 bases, with 3 bases spanning the gap. The V gene's germline CDR1 is SGHDN and CDR2 FVKESK. The CDR3 runs 9 residues. CDR3 bases: TGTGCCAGCACAGCTGAAGCTTTCTTT. It yields the protein CASTAEAFF.

The chain links TRBV5-1 to TRBJ2-2, with D unclear. V was trimmed by 2 bases and J by 8 bases, leaving 10 bases between them. Germline lookup yields CDR1 SGHRS and CDR2 YFSETQ. There are 13 residues in the CDR3. The CDR3 is CASSFKAAGELFF. The CDR3 region has the DNA TGCGCCAGCAGCTTTAAGGCGGCGGGGGAGCTGTTTTTT.

The V gene is TRBV12-5, the J gene TRBJ2-1; 8 bases are shared with TRBD1. The V segment lost 6 bases and the J segment 9 bases; nucleotides outside the gene matches: 16. Looked up from germline, CDR1 is LGHNT and CDR2 is FRNRAP. CDR3 length: 16 amino acids. This CDR3 is CASGPPTGDFWGEQFF. DNA of the CDR3: TGTGCTAGTGGCCCTCCGACAGGGGACTTTTGGGGTGAGCAGTTCTTC.

The V gene is TRBV9, the J gene TRBJ1-2; TRBD1 matches 7 bases. The CDR3 has 14 residues. The germline V gene has CDR1 SGDLS and CDR2 YYNGEE. V dropped 4 bases and J dropped 3; count of bases not matched to a gene: 6. For the CDR3, the DNA is TGTGCCAGCAGCAGGGGGCAGGGAGACTATGGCTACACCTTC. It codes for CASSRGQGDYGYTF.

Only a few counts were recorded for this clone. J is TRBJ1-5 and V is TRBV11-2; no reliable D call. V lost 0 bases and J lost 6, with 6 bases in between. CDR3 length: 13 residues. Germline V lookup: CDR1 SGHAT, CDR2 FQNNGV. The CDR3 region is CASSLDPTQPQHF. In nucleotides, the CDR3 is TGTGCCAGCAGCTTAGATCCTACTCAGCCCCAGCATTTT.

The gene calls are TRBV7-9 and TRBJ1-2; the D gene is possibly TRBD1 (5 bases). Trimming took 5 bases from V and 1 from J, leaving 11 bases between them. The CDR3 sequence is 14 residues long. CDR1 is SEHNR and CDR2 is FQNEAQ in the germline V gene (reference sequence). The CDR3 DNA follows: TGTGCCAGCAGCAAGGACAACTTTAACTATGGCTACACCTTC. This codes for CASSKDNFNYGYTF.

The genes are TRBV15 and TRBJ2-5, with 7 bases fitting TRBD2. Germline assignment: CDR1 LNHNV and CDR2 YYDKDF (reference sequence). The V segment lost 4 bases and the J segment 4 bases; nucleotides outside the gene matches: 6. The CDR3 loop spans 14 amino acids. The CDR3 here is CATSTGEGTETQYF. The CDR3 DNA is TGTGCCACCAGCACCGGGGAGGGGACAGAGACCCAGTACTTC.

The chain joins TRBV19 to TRBJ2-7, with D unclear. V was pared by 3 bases and J by 2 bases, with 8 bases between. CDR1 LNHDA and CDR2 SQIVND come from the germline V gene (reference sequence). CDR3 length equals 13 residues. In nucleotides, the CDR3 is TGTGCCAGTAGTATCAACGAAGCCTACGAGCAGTACTTC. Translation gives CASSINEAYEQYF.

This clone came up a few times. The J gene is TRBJ1-1, the V gene TRBV7-3; D ambiguous. Trimming cost V 6 bases and J 4 bases, with 12 bases left between them. This CDR3 has 13 amino acids. Germline loops: CDR1 SGHTA, CDR2 FQGTGA. The CDR3 region has the DNA TGTGCCAGCAGTTTTGCAGGCGGCACTGAAGCTTTCTTT. Protein: CASSFAGGTEAFF.

This chain connects TRBV7-9 to TRBJ1-1; D not certain. Per the germline V gene, CDR1 is SEHNR and CDR2 is FQNEAQ (reference sequence). Trimming took off 1 base at V and 1 base at J, with 10 bases between the two ends. This CDR3 contains 15 residues. CDR3 bases: TGTGCCAGCAGCTTAGGCTCGGCGCGGAACACTGAAGCTTTCTTT. Amino acids: CASSLGSARNTEAFF.

V and J are TRBV2 and TRBJ2-7; D not resolved. V was trimmed by 6 bases and J by 2 bases, leaving 11 bases between them. The germline V gene encodes CDR1 SNHLY and CDR2 FYNNEI. The CDR3 totals 13 residues. The CDR3 bases are TGTGCCAGCAGGACCACAGCTACCTACGAGCAGTACTTC. As protein: CASRTTATYEQYF.

The V and J genes are TRBV27 and TRBJ2-1; weak D call: TRBD2 (6 bases). Germline loops: CDR1 MNHEY, CDR2 SMNVEV (reference sequence). The CDR3 totals 15 residues. The germline V and J ends were trimmed by 4 bases and 7 bases, with 17 bases remaining between them. The CDR3: CASSSSGTRGNEQFF. The DNA of the CDR3 is TGTGCCAGCAGTTCCTCCGGGACTCGAGGGAATGAGCAGTTCTTC.